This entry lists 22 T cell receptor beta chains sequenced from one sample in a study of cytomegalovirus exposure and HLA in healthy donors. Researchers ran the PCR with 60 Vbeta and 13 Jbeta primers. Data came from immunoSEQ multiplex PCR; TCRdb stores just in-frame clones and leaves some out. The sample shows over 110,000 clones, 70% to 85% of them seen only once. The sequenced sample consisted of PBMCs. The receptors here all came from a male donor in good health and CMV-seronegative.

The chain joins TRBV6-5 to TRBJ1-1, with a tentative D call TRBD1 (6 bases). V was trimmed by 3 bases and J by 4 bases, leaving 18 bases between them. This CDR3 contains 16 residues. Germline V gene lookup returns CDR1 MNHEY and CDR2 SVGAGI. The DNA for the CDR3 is TGTGCCAGCAGTTATAATTGGGGGCCGAGATCCACTGAAGCTTTCTTT. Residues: CASSYNWGPRSTEAFF.

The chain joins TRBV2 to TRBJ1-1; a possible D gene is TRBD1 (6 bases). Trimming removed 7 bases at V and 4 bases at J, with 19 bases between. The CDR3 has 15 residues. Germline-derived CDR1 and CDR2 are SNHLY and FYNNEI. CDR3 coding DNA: TGTGCCAGCATAAGTTTGACTTCAGGGGTCACTGAAGCTTTCTTT. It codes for CASISLTSGVTEAFF.

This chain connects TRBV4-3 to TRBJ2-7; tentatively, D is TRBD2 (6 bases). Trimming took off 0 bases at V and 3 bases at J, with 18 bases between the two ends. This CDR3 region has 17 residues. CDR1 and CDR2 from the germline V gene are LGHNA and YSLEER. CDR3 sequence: CASSQDAAGSRGYEQYF. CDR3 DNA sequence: TGCGCCAGCAGCCAAGATGCCGCGGGGAGTAGGGGCTACGAGCAGTACTTC.

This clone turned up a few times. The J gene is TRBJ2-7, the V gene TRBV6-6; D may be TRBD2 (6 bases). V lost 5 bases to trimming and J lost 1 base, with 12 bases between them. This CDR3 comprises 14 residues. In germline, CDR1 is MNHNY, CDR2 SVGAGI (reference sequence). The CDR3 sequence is CASSRVAESYEQYF. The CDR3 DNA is TGTGCCAGCAGTCGCGTAGCGGAGTCCTACGAGCAGTACTTC.

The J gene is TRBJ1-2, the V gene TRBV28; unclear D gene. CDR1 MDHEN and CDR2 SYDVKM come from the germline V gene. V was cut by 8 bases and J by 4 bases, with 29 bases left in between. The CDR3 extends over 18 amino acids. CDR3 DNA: TGTGCCAGCCGTCGCGTTTGGGAGACGGCAAAAAATACCTATGGCTACACCTTC. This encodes CASRRVWETAKNTYGYTF.

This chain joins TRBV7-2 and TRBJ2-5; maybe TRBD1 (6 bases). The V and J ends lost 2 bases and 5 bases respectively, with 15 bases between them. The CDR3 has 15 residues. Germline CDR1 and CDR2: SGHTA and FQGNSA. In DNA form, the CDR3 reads TGTGCCAGCAGCTTAATCACAGGGTGGCAGGAGACCCAGTACTTC. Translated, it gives CASSLITGWQETQYF.

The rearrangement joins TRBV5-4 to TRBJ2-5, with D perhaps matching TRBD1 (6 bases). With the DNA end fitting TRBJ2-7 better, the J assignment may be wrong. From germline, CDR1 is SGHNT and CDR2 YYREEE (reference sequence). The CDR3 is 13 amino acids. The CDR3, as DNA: TGTGCCAGCAGCACGGACAGTTCCTACGAGCAGTACTTC. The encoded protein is CASSTDSSYEQYF.

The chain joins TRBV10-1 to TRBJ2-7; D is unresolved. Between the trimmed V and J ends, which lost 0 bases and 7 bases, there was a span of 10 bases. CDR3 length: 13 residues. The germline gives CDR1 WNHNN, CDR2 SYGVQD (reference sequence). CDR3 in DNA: TGCGCCAGCAGTGAGTCGACTCTGGTGGAGCAGTACTTC. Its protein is CASSESTLVEQYF.

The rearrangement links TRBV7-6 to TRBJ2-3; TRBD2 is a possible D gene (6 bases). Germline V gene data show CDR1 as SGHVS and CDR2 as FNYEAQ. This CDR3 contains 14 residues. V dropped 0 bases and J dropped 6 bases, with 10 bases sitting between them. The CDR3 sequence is CASSLAGGGDTQYF. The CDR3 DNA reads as TGTGCCAGCAGCTTAGCGGGAGGAGGGGATACGCAGTATTTT.

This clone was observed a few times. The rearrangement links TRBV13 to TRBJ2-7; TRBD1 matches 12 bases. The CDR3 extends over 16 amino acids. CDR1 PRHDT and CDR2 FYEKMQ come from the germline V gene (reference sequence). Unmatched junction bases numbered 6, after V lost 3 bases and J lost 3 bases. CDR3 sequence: CASSFTGTGGYYEQYF. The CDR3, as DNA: TGTGCCAGCAGCTTCACAGGGACAGGGGGCTACTACGAGCAGTACTTC.

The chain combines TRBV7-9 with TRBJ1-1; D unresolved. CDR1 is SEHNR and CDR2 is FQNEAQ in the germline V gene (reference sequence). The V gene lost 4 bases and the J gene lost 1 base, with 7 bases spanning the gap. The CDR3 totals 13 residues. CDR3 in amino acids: CASSSVSNTEAFF. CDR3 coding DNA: TGTGCCAGCAGCTCGGTTTCGAACACTGAAGCTTTCTTT.

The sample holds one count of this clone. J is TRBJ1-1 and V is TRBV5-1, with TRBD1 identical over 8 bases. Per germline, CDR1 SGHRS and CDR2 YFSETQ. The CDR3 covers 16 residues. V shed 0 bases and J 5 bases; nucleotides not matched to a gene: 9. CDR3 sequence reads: CASSLGQGAPGTEAFF. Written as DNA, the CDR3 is TGCGCCAGCAGCTTGGGCCAGGGGGCGCCGGGGACTGAAGCTTTCTTT.

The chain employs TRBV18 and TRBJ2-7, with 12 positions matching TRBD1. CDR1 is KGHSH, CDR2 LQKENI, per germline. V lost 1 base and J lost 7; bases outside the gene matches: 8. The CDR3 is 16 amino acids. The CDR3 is CASSPRGDRGRREQYF. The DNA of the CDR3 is TGTGCCAGCTCACCACGTGGGGACAGGGGGCGAAGGGAGCAGTACTTC.

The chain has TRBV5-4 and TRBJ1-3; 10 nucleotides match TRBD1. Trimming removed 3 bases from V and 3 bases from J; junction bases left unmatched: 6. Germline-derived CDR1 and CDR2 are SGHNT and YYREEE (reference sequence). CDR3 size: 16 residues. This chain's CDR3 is CASSSLTGGSGNTIYF. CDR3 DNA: TGTGCCAGCAGCTCCCTGACAGGGGGCAGTGGAAACACCATATATTTT.

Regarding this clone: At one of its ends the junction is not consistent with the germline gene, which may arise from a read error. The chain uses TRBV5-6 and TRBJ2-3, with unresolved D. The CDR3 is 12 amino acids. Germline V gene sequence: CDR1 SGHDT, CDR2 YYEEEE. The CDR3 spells CASSLDIRVLNF. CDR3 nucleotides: TGTGCCAGCAGCTTGGACATCCGGGTACTGAATTTT.

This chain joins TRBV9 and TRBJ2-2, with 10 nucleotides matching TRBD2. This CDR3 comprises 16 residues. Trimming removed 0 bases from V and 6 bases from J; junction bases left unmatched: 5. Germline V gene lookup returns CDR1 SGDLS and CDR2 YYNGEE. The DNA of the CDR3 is TGTGCCAGCAGCGTAGCTGATCTAGCGGGAGCCGGGGAGCTGTTTTTT. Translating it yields CASSVADLAGAGELFF. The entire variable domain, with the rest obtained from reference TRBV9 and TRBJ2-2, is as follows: DSGVTQTPKHLITATGQRVTLRCSPRSGDLSVYWYQQSLDQGLQFLIQYYNGEERAKGNILERFSAQQFPDLHSELNLSSLELGDSALYFCASSVADLAGAGELFFGEGSRLTVL.

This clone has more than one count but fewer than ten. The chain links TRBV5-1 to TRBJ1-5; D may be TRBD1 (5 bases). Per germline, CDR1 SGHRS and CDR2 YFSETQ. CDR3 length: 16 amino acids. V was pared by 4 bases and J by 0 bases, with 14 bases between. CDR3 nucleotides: TGCGCCAGCAGCCCAAATCCCGGGGGTAGCAATCAGCCCCAGCATTTT. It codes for CASSPNPGGSNQPQHF.

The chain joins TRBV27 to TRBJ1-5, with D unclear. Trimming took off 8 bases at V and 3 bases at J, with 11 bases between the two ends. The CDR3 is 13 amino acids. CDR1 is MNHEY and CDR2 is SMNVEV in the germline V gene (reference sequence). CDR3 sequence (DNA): TGTGCCAGCTCAGGCAGCTACAATCAGCCCCAGCATTTT. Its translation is CASSGSYNQPQHF.

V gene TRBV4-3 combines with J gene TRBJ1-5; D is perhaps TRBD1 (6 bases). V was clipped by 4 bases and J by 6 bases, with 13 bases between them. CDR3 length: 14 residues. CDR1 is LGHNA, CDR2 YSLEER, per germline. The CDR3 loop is CASSPQGFGQPQHF. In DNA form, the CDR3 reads TGCGCCAGCAGCCCACAGGGTTTTGGTCAGCCCCAGCATTTT.

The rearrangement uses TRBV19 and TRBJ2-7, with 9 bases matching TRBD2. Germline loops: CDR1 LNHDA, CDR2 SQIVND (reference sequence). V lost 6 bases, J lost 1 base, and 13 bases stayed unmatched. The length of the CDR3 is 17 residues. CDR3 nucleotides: TGTGCCAGTAGCCCCTTTATAGCGGGAGAGGTTTCCTACGAGCAGTACTTC. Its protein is CASSPFIAGEVSYEQYF.

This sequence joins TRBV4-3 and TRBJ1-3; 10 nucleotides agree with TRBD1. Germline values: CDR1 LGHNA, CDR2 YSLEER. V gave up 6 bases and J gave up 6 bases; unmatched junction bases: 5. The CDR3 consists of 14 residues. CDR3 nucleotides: TGCGCCAGCAGACCCGGGACAGGGGCAAACACCATATATTTT. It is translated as CASRPGTGANTIYF.

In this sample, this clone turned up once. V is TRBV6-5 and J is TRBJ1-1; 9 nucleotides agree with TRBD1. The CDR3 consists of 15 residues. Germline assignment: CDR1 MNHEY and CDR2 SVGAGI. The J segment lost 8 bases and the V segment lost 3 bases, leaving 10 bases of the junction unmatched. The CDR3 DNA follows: TGTGCCAGCAGTTATGGGGACAGGGCGATCGGAGAAGCTTTCTTT. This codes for CASSYGDRAIGEAFF.